The 32 T cell receptor beta chains reported below all come from one sample, sequenced in a study of blood T cells in healthy people across ages. Through a sample-barcoded 5' primer and a J-beta primer mix, a second PCR was run for roughly 7 to 12 cycles. One entry per CDR3 protein results from TCRdb running MiXCR on the 5' RACE reads. This table holds fewer than 1,000,000 distinct CDR3 sequences, about 42% found once. Sequenced material: blood. These receptors were collected from a man aged 60-69 years in good health.

With respect to this clonotype: Germline and junction disagree at one end, which may indicate a read error. The V gene is TRBV7-6, the J gene TRBJ2-3; D not resolved. CDR3 length equals 12 residues. In germline, CDR1 is SGHVS, CDR2 FNYEAQ. The CDR3 region is CANSARGDTQYF. DNA for the CDR3: TGTGCCAACAGCGCCCGAGGAGATACGCAGTATTTT. The full variable domain, with the rest looked up from reference TRBV7-6 and TRBJ2-3, is GAGVSQSPRYKVTKRGQDVALRCDPISGHVSLYWYRQALGQGPEFLTYFNYEAQQDKSGLPNDRFSAERPEGSISTLTIQRTEQRDSAMYRCANSARGDTQYFGPGTRLTVL.

The chain recombines TRBV7-2 with TRBJ2-5; 14 nucleotides match TRBD2. The ends lost 4 bases at V and 11 bases at J; junction bases unmatched: 9. Per the germline V gene, CDR1 is SGHTA and CDR2 is FQGNSA. The CDR3 has 15 amino acids. The DNA of the CDR3 is TGTGCCAGCAGCTCAGGACTAGCGGGGGGCGGAGAGCAGTACTTC. Translating it yields CASSSGLAGGGEQYF.

This clonotype was observed a single time. CDR3: CASSQEGEYEQYF. In DNA form, the CDR3 reads TGCGCCAGCAGCCAAGAGGGGGAGTACGAGCAGTACTTC. The chain joins TRBV4-3 to TRBJ2-7, with D perhaps given as TRBD1 or TRBD2 (5 bases each). Germline lookup yields CDR1 LGHNA and CDR2 YSLEER. CDR3 length equals 13 residues. V was shortened by 0 bases and J by 4 bases, with 7 bases between the two germline ends.

The V call is TRBV9, the J call TRBJ1-2, with 8 bases lining up with TRBD1. Germline V gives CDR1 SGDLS, CDR2 YYNGEE. The V gene end was trimmed by 3 bases and the J gene end by 6 bases; junction bases not matched to a gene: 4. The CDR3 totals 13 residues. CDR3 loop: CASSARQGNGYTF. The CDR3, as DNA: TGTGCCAGCAGCGCTCGACAGGGGAATGGCTACACCTTC.

This clonotype was observed a handful of times. The CDR3 protein is CASSLAGTVETQYF. In DNA, the CDR3 is TGTGCCAGCAGCTTAGCGGGGACGGTAGAGACCCAGTACTTC. The rearrangement uses TRBV7-9 and TRBJ2-5; D is perhaps TRBD1 or TRBD2 (5 bases each). Germline V gene data show CDR1 as SEHNR and CDR2 as FQNEAQ (reference sequence). Trimming stripped 0 bases from V and 4 bases from J, with 9 bases between. The CDR3 contains 14 residues.

The chain joins TRBV21-1 to TRBJ2-1; the D call of TRBD2 is as the table states it, not checked on the DNA. TRBV21-1 is assigned pseudogene status. The CDR3 runs 18 residues. This chain's CDR3 is CASSIAPMKGLHLNEQFF. In DNA, the CDR3 is TGTGCCAGCAGCATCGCTCCAATGAAAGGACTACATTTGAATGAGCAGTTCTTC.

This sequence joins TRBV6-2 or TRBV6-3 and TRBJ2-1; TRBD2 is a possible D gene (6 bases). The V end lost 5 bases, the J end lost 9 bases, and 14 bases lay between the germline ends. CDR1 and CDR2 from the germline V gene are MNHEY and SVGEGT. The CDR3 runs to 13 residues. CDR3 sequence: CASSRGGVSEQFF. CDR3 nucleotide sequence: TGTGCCAGCAGTCGGGGCGGGGTGAGTGAGCAGTTCTTC.

The chain joins TRBV4-1 to TRBJ1-1, with D tentatively TRBD1 (5 bases). The CDR3 runs 18 residues. The germline V and J ends were trimmed by 6 bases and 0 bases, with 23 bases remaining between them. Germline V gene data show CDR1 as MGHRA and CDR2 as YSYEKL. CDR3 sequence: CASSDPTGGKGLNTEAFF. CDR3 nucleotides: TGCGCCAGCAGTGACCCAACTGGGGGTAAAGGGCTGAACACTGAAGCTTTCTTT.

The chain couples TRBV12-3 or TRBV12-4 to TRBJ1-4, with 9 bases matching TRBD1. The J segment lost 8 bases and the V segment lost 6 bases, leaving 7 bases of the junction unmatched. The CDR3 totals 14 residues. The CDR3 loop is CASSMGQGREKLFF. DNA for the CDR3: TGTGCCAGCAGCATGGGACAGGGACGGGAAAAACTGTTTTTT.

In regard to this clonotype: This clone may be a read error of a much larger clone one base away. This chain links TRBV20-1 with TRBJ1-5; D may be TRBD1 (6 bases). V shed 2 bases and J shed 3 bases, with 20 bases lying between them. The CDR3 loop spans 17 amino acids. Germline V gives CDR1 DFQATT, CDR2 SNEGSKA (reference sequence). CDR3 amino acids: CSARFPKQGAINQPQHF. The DNA for the CDR3 is TGCAGTGCTAGATTTCCCAAACAGGGAGCAATCAATCAGCCCCAGCATTTT.

With respect to this clonotype: Given a much more abundant clone one base away, this may be a read error. The chain carries TRBV20-1 and TRBJ2-5; D is possibly TRBD2 (5 bases). The CDR3 has 11 amino acids. Per the germline V gene, CDR1 is DFQATT and CDR2 is SNEGSKA (reference sequence). Trimming stripped 4 bases from V and 11 bases from J, with 14 bases between. The DNA for the CDR3 is TGCAGTGCTAACCTAGCTCGTGAGCAGTACTTC. It yields the protein CSANLAREQYF.

This clonotype was counted between two and nine times. The chain employs TRBV20-1 and TRBJ2-2; 8 bases are a match to TRBD2. Germline V gene lookup returns CDR1 DFQATT and CDR2 SNEGSKA (reference sequence). V lost 3 bases and J lost 6; bases outside the gene matches: 6. The CDR3 is made up of 14 amino acids. CDR3 loop: CSASGRGGPGELFF. For the CDR3, the DNA is TGCAGTGCTAGCGGACGGGGGGGCCCCGGGGAGCTGTTTTTT.

This chain links TRBV28 with TRBJ2-7; TRBD1 might be the D (5 bases). V lost 4 bases and J lost 2, with 15 bases in between. The CDR3 consists of 15 residues. CDR1 is MDHEN and CDR2 is SYDVKM in the germline V gene. The CDR3 loop is CASSSLGQIAYEQYF. In nucleotides, the CDR3 is TGTGCCAGCAGTTCCCTGGGGCAAATTGCCTACGAGCAGTACTTC. Together with reference TRBV28 and TRBJ2-7, the CDR3 gives the full variable domain: DVKVTQSSRYLVKRTGEKVFLECVQDMDHENMFWYRQDPGLGLRLIYFSYDVKMKEKGDIPEGYSVSREKKERFSLILESASTNQTSMYLCASSSLGQIAYEQYFGPGTRLTVT.

This chain uses TRBV4-1 with TRBJ2-7; TRBD1 might be the D (5 bases). Trimming shortened V by 1 base and J by 7 bases, and 23 bases separated the two germline ends. Germline V gene lookup returns CDR1 MGHRA and CDR2 YSYEKL. The CDR3 spans 17 residues. The CDR3 spells CASSQGPLRRESGEQYF. CDR3 sequence (DNA): TGCGCCAGCAGCCAAGGACCCCTCCGCAGGGAATCGGGTGAGCAGTACTTC.

This chain joins TRBV28 and TRBJ2-7; no reliable D call. V lost 4 bases to trimming and J lost 0 bases, with 13 bases between them. The CDR3 is made up of 15 amino acids. Germline CDR1 is MDHEN and CDR2 is SYDVKM. For the CDR3, the DNA is TGTGCCAGCAGTTCCTCGACCGCTAGCTCCTACGAGCAGTACTTC. Residues: CASSSSTASSYEQYF.

This clonotype was counted a few times. The J gene is TRBJ2-7, the V gene TRBV15; D not certain. Trimming stripped 0 bases from V and 0 bases from J, with 9 bases between. The CDR3 runs to 15 residues. Germline CDR1 LNHNV, CDR2 YYDKDF (reference sequence). The CDR3 spells CATSRDLALSYEQYF. The CDR3 nucleotides are TGTGCCACCAGCAGAGATCTCGCACTCTCCTACGAGCAGTACTTC. The whole variable domain, remainder taken from reference TRBV15 and TRBJ2-7, is DAMVIQNPRYQVTQFGKPVTLSCSQTLNHNVMYWYQQKSSQAPKLLFHYYDKDFNNEADTPDNFQSRRPNTSFCFLDIRSPGLGDTAMYLCATSRDLALSYEQYFGPGTRLTVT.

This chain's CDR3 is CASSRRGRVGSDTQYF. The CDR3 DNA follows: TGTGCCAGCAGCCGGAGGGGGAGGGTGGGGTCAGATACGCAGTATTTT. The J gene is TRBJ2-3, the V gene TRBV3-1; a possible D gene is TRBD2 (7 bases). The germline V gene has CDR1 LGHDT and CDR2 YNNKEL (reference sequence). V was pared by 4 bases and J by 4 bases, with 18 bases between. This CDR3 region has 16 residues.

This clonotype turned up a few times. The rearrangement uses TRBV7-2 and TRBJ2-1; 12 bases match TRBD2. This CDR3 is 19 amino acids long. Germline values: CDR1 SGHTA, CDR2 FQGNSA. The junction had 16 bases not matched to a gene; V was cut back by 5 bases and J by 5 bases. CDR3 nucleotides: TGTGCCAGCAGCGTCACTAGCGGGGGGTTGGGAAAACGGAACAATGAGCAGTTCTTC. This gives the protein CASSVTSGGLGKRNNEQFF. Full variable domain (rest looked up from reference TRBV7-2 and TRBJ2-1): GAGVSQSPSNKVTEKGKDVELRCDPISGHTALYWYRQSLGQGLEFLIYFQGNSAPDKSGLPSDRFSAERTGGSVSTLTIQRTQQEDSAVYLCASSVTSGGLGKRNNEQFFGPGTRLTVL.

J is TRBJ2-7 and V is TRBV20-1, with 8 bases that match TRBD2. This CDR3 has 15 amino acids. Trimming took 0 bases from V and 4 from J; bases not matched to a gene: 8. Per the germline V gene, CDR1 is DFQATT and CDR2 is SNEGSKA (reference sequence). CDR3 in amino acids: CSARDLAGGGYEQYF. CDR3 sequence (DNA): TGCAGTGCTAGAGATTTGGCGGGGGGAGGGTACGAGCAGTACTTC.

This clonotype was picked up a small number of times. The chain uses TRBV5-6 and TRBJ2-7; a weak D match, TRBD1 (5 bases). This CDR3 has 14 residues. Germline loops: CDR1 SGHDT, CDR2 YYEEEE. V lost 3 bases, J lost 2 bases, and 12 bases lay in between. CDR3: CASSSAGNTYEQYF. For the CDR3, the DNA is TGTGCCAGCAGCTCGGCAGGGAACACCTACGAGCAGTACTTC.

V is TRBV7-2 and J is TRBJ2-3; 9 bases match TRBD2. Trimming removed 7 bases from V and 0 bases from J; junction bases left unmatched: 5. From germline, CDR1 is SGHTA and CDR2 FQGNSA. The CDR3 is 15 residues long. The CDR3 region is CASKRAGGSTDTQYF. The CDR3 coding sequence is TGTGCCAGCAAACGAGCGGGAGGAAGCACAGATACGCAGTATTTT.

In DNA form, the CDR3 reads TGCAGTGCTAGAGGGACTAGGGCTTTTCAGCCCCAGCATTTT. This codes for CSARGTRAFQPQHF. This chain joins TRBV20-1 and TRBJ1-5, with D uncertain. From germline, CDR1 is DFQATT and CDR2 SNEGSKA (reference sequence). CDR3 length equals 14 residues. The V and J ends lost 1 base and 6 bases respectively, with 13 bases between them.

V usage is TRBV18 and J usage is TRBJ2-5; a possible D gene is TRBD1 (6 bases). Germline V CDR1 and CDR2: KGHSH, LQKENI. The CDR3 consists of 13 residues. The ends were cut back, 8 bases at V and 1 base at J, with 11 bases in the middle. The CDR3 protein is CASHHRVQETQYF. In nucleotides, the CDR3 is TGTGCCAGCCACCACAGGGTCCAAGAGACCCAGTACTTC.

Only a few counts were recorded for this clonotype. This CDR3 reads CSASLGGQETQYF. The CDR3, as DNA: TGCAGTGCTAGCCTCGGGGGCCAAGAGACCCAGTACTTC. The rearrangement uses TRBV20-1 and TRBJ2-5, with a weak D call TRBD2 (6 bases). Germline V lookup: CDR1 DFQATT, CDR2 SNEGSKA (reference sequence). The CDR3 has 13 amino acids. With 3 bases removed from V and 1 base from J, the gap between germline ends came to 9 bases.

The V gene is TRBV28, the J gene TRBJ2-5, with D perhaps TRBD2 (5 bases). The DNA end is a closer match to TRBJ2-7, so the J assignment may be wrong. The germline V gene encodes CDR1 MDHEN and CDR2 SYDVKM. The CDR3 has 13 amino acids. The CDR3 spells CATREGASYEQYF. CDR3 nucleotides: TGTGCCACCCGAGAGGGCGCCTCCTACGAGCAGTACTTC.

A note on this clonotype: Its ends do not fully match the called genes, so a read error is possible. The chain recombines TRBV20-1 with TRBJ1-1, with 7 bases that match TRBD1. In germline, CDR1 is DFQATT, CDR2 SNEGSKA (reference sequence). CDR3 length: 14 amino acids. CDR3 nucleotides: TGCAGTGCCAGAGTGACAGGGTTGAGCACTGAAGCTTTCTTT. The encoded protein is CSARVTGLSTEAFF.

V gene TRBV6-5 combines with J gene TRBJ1-2; 7 bases are a match to TRBD1. After removal of 8 bases from V and 4 bases from J, the junction contained 13 bases not matched to a gene. CDR3 length equals 15 residues. Germline CDR1 reads MNHEY; CDR2 reads SVGAGI. CDR3 loop: CASQPSTGSAYGYTF. CDR3 DNA: TGTGCCAGCCAACCGTCGACAGGGTCTGCCTATGGCTACACCTTC.

The gene calls are TRBV11-2 and TRBJ2-3; D could derive from TRBD1 or TRBD2 (6 bases each). The germline CDR1 and CDR2 sequences are SGHAT and FQNNGV. There are 15 residues in the CDR3. V was shortened by 1 base and J by 3 bases, with 11 bases between the two germline ends. The CDR3 DNA reads as TGTGCCAGCAGCTTAGGAAGGGGGGCGACAGATACGCAGTATTTT. Its protein product is CASSLGRGATDTQYF. Drawing the rest from reference TRBV11-2 and TRBJ2-3, the complete variable domain is EAGVAQSPRYKIIEKRQSVAFWCNPISGHATLYWYQQILGQGPKLLIQFQNNGVVDDSQLPKDRFSAERLKGVDSTLKIQPAKLEDSAVYLCASSLGRGATDTQYFGPGTRLTVL.

The chain links TRBV5-6 to TRBJ2-2; 9 positions match TRBD1. CDR3 length: 16 residues. The germline V gene has CDR1 SGHDT and CDR2 YYEEEE. Unmatched junction bases numbered 5, after V lost 0 bases and J lost 5 bases. As DNA, the CDR3 is TGTGCCAGCAGCTTGGCAAGGACAGGGGCGACCGGGGAGCTGTTTTTT. It translates to CASSLARTGATGELFF.

This clonotype showed up just once. This chain links TRBV7-9 with TRBJ1-2; no clear D gene. Trimming shortened V by 0 bases and J by 6 bases, and 5 bases separated the two germline ends. Germline-derived CDR1 and CDR2 are SEHNR and FQNEAQ (reference sequence). The CDR3 extends over 12 amino acids. The CDR3 DNA follows: TGTGCCAGCAGCTTAGCAGATCATGGCTACACCTTC. Amino acid sequence: CASSLADHGYTF. Full variable domain (outside the CDR3, taken from reference TRBV7-9 and TRBJ1-2): DTGVSQNPRHKITKRGQNVTFRCDPISEHNRLYWYRQTLGQGPEFLTYFQNEAQLEKSRLLSDRFSAERPKGSFSTLEIQRTEQGDSAMYLCASSLADHGYTFGSGTRLTVV.

This clonotype has a handful of counts. This chain connects TRBV6-1 to TRBJ2-5; D is possibly TRBD1 (6 bases). The J call may not be correct, given that the DNA end is closer to TRBJ2-7. CDR3 length: 15 residues. Germline CDR1 MNHNS, CDR2 SASEGT. This CDR3 is CASTSGQAKVFEQYF. In nucleotides, the CDR3 is TGTGCCAGCACTTCGGGACAAGCAAAGGTCTTCGAGCAGTACTTC.

At least ten counts were recorded for this clonotype. This chain links TRBV30 with TRBJ1-1; D is unclear. The CDR3 length is 12 residues. The V gene's germline CDR1 is GTSNPN and CDR2 SVGIG (reference sequence). V was pared by 0 bases and J by 7 bases, with 9 bases between. Here the CDR3 reads CAWSVHGNEAFF. CDR3 coding DNA: TGTGCCTGGAGTGTACATGGGAATGAAGCTTTCTTT.